Listed below are T cell receptor beta chains from one sample, sequenced in a study of identical twins. MiXCR, run by TCRdb on the 5' RACE reads, gives a single entry per CDR3 protein. Found here are approximately 190,000 distinct CDR3 sequences, 15% to 20% of them singletons; the top ten hold 40%. Another study also made use of these data, one on T cells expressing NK-cell markers.

The sequenced sample was CD8+ T cells sorted from blood. Receptors originate from a woman between 18 and 29 years old in good health. Both conserved end residues are part of each CDR3. D genes are given only for firm matches. Size values are once, few and many counts, or a class for expanded clones, and some rows have none.

J: TRBJ1-1
D: TRBD1
size: .
V: TRBV20-1
DNA: TGCAGTGCCGAACAGGGGGAGTACACTGAAGCTTTCTTT
CDR3: CSAEQGEYTEAFF

J: TRBJ2-1
D: .
size: once
V: TRBV27
DNA: TGTGCCAGCAGTTACACAGGGAACTACAATGAGCAGTTCTTC
CDR3: CASSYTGNYNEQFF

J: TRBJ2-2
D: .
size: .
V: TRBV7-9
DNA: TGTGCCAGCAGCGAGCAGGGAGCCGGGGAGCTGTTTTTT
CDR3: CASSEQGAGELFF

J: TRBJ2-1
D: TRBD2
size: few
V: TRBV11-1
DNA: TGTGCCAGCAGACGGAATAGGGGACTAGCGGGGGGCGAGGTTGTCGACAATGAGCAGTTCTTC
CDR3: CASRRNRGLAGGEVVDNEQFF

J: TRBJ1-1
D: .
size: many
V: TRBV7-9
DNA: TGTGCCAGCACTTATCCTGCTTTCTTT
CDR3: CASTYPAFF

J: TRBJ1-4
D: .
size: many
V: TRBV29-1
DNA: TGCAGCGAGCCCACAGGGGAAAAACTGTTTTTT
CDR3: CSEPTGEKLFF

J: TRBJ2-1
D: TRBD2
size: .
V: TRBV7-6
DNA: TGTGCCAGCAGCCCCGGGGGGGGGCAAAAGAATGAGCAGTTCTTC
CDR3: CASSPGGGQKNEQFF

J: TRBJ2-2
D: TRBD2
size: many
V: TRBV7-9
DNA: TGTGCCAGCAGCCTCGGACTAGCGCGAGACGGGGAGCTGTTTTTT
CDR3: CASSLGLARDGELFF

J: TRBJ2-5
D: .
size: .
V: TRBV9
DNA: TGTGCCAGCAGCAGAGGCGGCATAGCAAAAGAGACCCAGTACTTC
CDR3: CASSRGGIAKETQYF

J: TRBJ2-1
D: TRBD2
size: .
V: TRBV6-1
DNA: TGTGCCAGCAGTGAACCCGACGGAGCGGGGAAGCAGTTCTTC
CDR3: CASSEPDGAGKQFF

J: TRBJ2-7
D: .
size: .
V: TRBV7-8
DNA: TGTGCCAGCAGCTCCGACAGTCAAGGCCGGTACGAGCAGTACTTC
CDR3: CASSSDSQGRYEQYF

J: TRBJ2-7
D: .
size: .
V: TRBV4-1
DNA: TGCGCCAGCAGCCAAGATCGACAGGTCGCCTACGAGCAGTACTTC
CDR3: CASSQDRQVAYEQYF

J: TRBJ2-1
D: TRBD1
size: .
V: TRBV2
DNA: TGTGCCAGCCGGACAGGGAGCATCAATGAGCAGTTCTTC
CDR3: CASRTGSINEQFF

J: TRBJ2-1
D: .
size: .
V: TRBV24-1
DNA: TGTGCCACCAGTCCTGGTCGAACCTCCTACAATGAGCAGTTCTTC
CDR3: CATSPGRTSYNEQFF

J: TRBJ2-7
D: TRBD1
size: few
V: TRBV4-3
DNA: TGCGCCAGCAGCCAAGAAATAGGGGGCGGTTACGAGCAGTACTTC
CDR3: CASSQEIGGGYEQYF

J: TRBJ2-3
D: .
size: few
V: TRBV7-6
DNA: TGTGCCAGCTGGGCGACAGATACGCAGTATTTT
CDR3: CASWATDTQYF

J: TRBJ2-1
D: TRBD1
size: .
V: TRBV9
DNA: TGTGCCAGCAGTGATAGCCGGACAGGGCTTAGGTTTTTTCCCAATGAGCAGTTCTTC
CDR3: CASSDSRTGLRFFPNEQFF

J: TRBJ2-7
D: .
size: few
V: TRBV27
DNA: TGTGCCAGCAGCCTCGCCCCTAGCTCCTACGAGCAGTACTTC
CDR3: CASSLAPSSYEQYF

J: TRBJ1-1
D: .
size: .
V: TRBV12-3/TRBV12-4
DNA: TGTGCCAGCAGTTTAGGAGAAGGAGGGAACACTGAAGCTTTCTTT
CDR3: CASSLGEGGNTEAFF

J: TRBJ2-1
D: .
size: few
V: TRBV15
DNA: TGTGCCACCAGCAGAGATCGACCCGGAACCTATAATGAGCAGTTCTTC
CDR3: CATSRDRPGTYNEQFF

J: TRBJ1-2
D: .
size: few
V: TRBV7-8
DNA: TGTGCCAGCAGCCATGTGTATGGTGCTTCTCTATCTAATGGCTACACCTTC
CDR3: CASSHVYGASLSNGYTF

J: TRBJ2-1
D: .
size: .
V: TRBV7-9
DNA: TGTGCCAGCAGCCCTTGGACTCAGTCCTACAATGAGCAGTTCTTC
CDR3: CASSPWTQSYNEQFF

J: TRBJ2-7
D: TRBD2
size: .
V: TRBV7-9
DNA: TGTGCCAGCAGCAGAACTAGCGCGAACACCTACGAGCAGTACTTC
CDR3: CASSRTSANTYEQYF

J: TRBJ1-4
D: .
size: .
V: TRBV7-9
DNA: TGTGCCAGCAGCTTAAATTGGGGCGCGTATGAAAAACTGTTTTTT
CDR3: CASSLNWGAYEKLFF

J: TRBJ1-1
D: TRBD1
size: .
V: TRBV7-9
DNA: TGTGCCAGCAGCTCAACCACAGGGGACACTGAAGCTTTCTTT
CDR3: CASSSTTGDTEAFF

J: TRBJ2-7
D: TRBD1
size: .
V: TRBV25-1
DNA: TGTGCCAGCAGTGCCCCGGGACAGGGGTCCTACGAGCAGTACTTC
CDR3: CASSAPGQGSYEQYF

J: TRBJ2-7
D: .
size: few
V: TRBV9
DNA: TGTGCCAGCAGCGTAGATCTAGGACTCGTCTTTCCGCAGTACTTC
CDR3: CASSVDLGLVFPQYF

J: TRBJ1-3
D: .
size: .
V: TRBV7-9
DNA: TGTGCCAGCAGCCCCCCAAGGGGATCTGGAAACACCATATATTTT
CDR3: CASSPPRGSGNTIYF

J: TRBJ2-7
D: TRBD2
size: many
V: TRBV20-1
DNA: TGCAGTGCTAGTTCCCGGACTAGCGGGCGATCCTACGAGCAGTACTTC
CDR3: CSASSRTSGRSYEQYF

J: TRBJ1-1
D: .
size: .
V: TRBV10-3
DNA: TGTGCCATCAGTATTTCCCAGGGGAGGGCTGAAGCTTTCTTT
CDR3: CAISISQGRAEAFF

J: TRBJ2-5
D: .
size: .
V: TRBV25-1
DNA: TGTGCCAGCAGTGAATTTGAGGGGTGGGAGACCCAGTACTTC
CDR3: CASSEFEGWETQYF

J: TRBJ2-3
D: .
size: many
V: TRBV12-3/TRBV12-4
DNA: TGTGCCAGCAGCCCCCGCGGCACAGATACGCAGTATTTT
CDR3: CASSPRGTDTQYF

J: TRBJ2-1
D: .
size: .
V: TRBV18
DNA: TGTGCCAGCTCCCACCCGGCAGGGAGGAATGAGCAGTTCTTC
CDR3: CASSHPAGRNEQFF

J: TRBJ2-1
D: TRBD2
size: few
V: TRBV6-5
DNA: TGTGCCAGCAGTTATATCACTAGCGGGAGTAATGAGCAGTTCTTC
CDR3: CASSYITSGSNEQFF

J: TRBJ1-1
D: .
size: few
V: TRBV7-9
DNA: TGTGCCAGCAGCTTAGGCCTGGAAGCTTTCTTT
CDR3: CASSLGLEAFF

J: TRBJ2-3
D: TRBD2
size: .
V: TRBV10-2
DNA: TGCGCCAGCAGTGAGGTTCTAGCGGGGGGAGTGGATACGCAGTATTTT
CDR3: CASSEVLAGGVDTQYF

J: TRBJ1-2
D: TRBD1
size: .
V: TRBV10-3
DNA: TGTGCCAGCCTGGACAGGTCTTTGGCTAACAGTGGCTACACCTTC
CDR3: CASLDRSLANSGYTF